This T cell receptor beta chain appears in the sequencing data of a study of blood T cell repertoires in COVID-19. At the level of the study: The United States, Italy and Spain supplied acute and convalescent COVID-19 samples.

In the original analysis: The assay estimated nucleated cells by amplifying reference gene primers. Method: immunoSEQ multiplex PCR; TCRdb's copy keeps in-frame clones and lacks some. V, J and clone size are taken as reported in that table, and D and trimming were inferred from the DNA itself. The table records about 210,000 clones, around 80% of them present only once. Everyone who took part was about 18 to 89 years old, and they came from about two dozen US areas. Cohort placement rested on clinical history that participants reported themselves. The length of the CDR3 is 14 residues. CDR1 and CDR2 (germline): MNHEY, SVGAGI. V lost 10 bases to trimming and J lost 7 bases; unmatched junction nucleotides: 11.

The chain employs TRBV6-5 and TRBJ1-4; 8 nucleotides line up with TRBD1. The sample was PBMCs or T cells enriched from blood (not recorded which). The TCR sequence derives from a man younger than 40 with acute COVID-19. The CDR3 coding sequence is TGTGCCACCTTGGACGACAGGGGAAGTGAAAAACTGTTTTTT. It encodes CATLDDRGSEKLFF.